This TCR beta chain emerged from a study of tissue T cells after allogeneic stem cell transplantation. This clone was recorded a few times. Its antigen remains unknown. Germline and genes here are mouse. The read ends 1 residue shy of where the CDR3 ends; the end is completed using the germline J gene. Looked up from germline, CDR1 is KGHPV and CDR2 is FQNQEV (reference sequence). The CDR3 covers 13 residues. V was trimmed by 4 bases and J by 6 bases, leaving 10 bases between them. Time point given: mouse harvest day 7 after allogeneic transplant. Mouse grafts combined 10^7 T-cell-depleted bone marrow cells with 10^6 splenic CD5+ T cells. Some clones are missing from TCRdb's copy, which holds only in-frame ones; the method was immunoSEQ multiplex PCR. This repertoire shows over 7,000 clones, 45% to 50% found once; its top ten account for around 4.2%. Regarding the study as a whole: Within patients, tissue anatomy strongly shaped TCR repertoire composition. Alloreactivity or antigen specificity of tissue TCRs was not determined; some clones might be host cells. Motif-based clustering found tissue-specific repertoire signatures shared across patients, though few clones were shared.

The sequencing input was gut tissue. The chain joins TRBV26 to TRBJ1-5; TRBD1 might be the D (5 bases). This sequence originates from a female BALB/c mouse given C57BL/6 T cells with graft-versus-host disease after an allogeneic hematopoietic cell transplant. The sequenced CDR3 bases are TGTGCCAGCAGTCCCCGGGACGCCCAGGCTCCGCTT. The encoded protein is CASSPRDAQAPL. The whole CDR3 reads CASSPRDAQAPLF.